This T cell receptor (beta chain) was captured in a study of T cell clonality in common variable immunodeficiency. General study results and limits: Fewer TCRbeta clones were shared among CVID subjects than controls. Reportedly, TCR beta sequences from common variable immunodeficiency showed fewer deletions and N-nucleotide insertions.

CVID and control samples used equivalent genomic DNA input. Sequencing used immunoSEQ multiplex PCR; TCRdb keeps in-frame clones, though not all of them. This set yields approximately 46,000 clones and no singletons; the top ten hold about 6%. This clone was recorded at least ten times. Its specificity is not known. Donors gave 5 to 8 ml heparinized peripheral whole blood. Sequenced material: peripheral blood mononuclear cells. This TCR was recovered from a person aged 18-69 years in good health.

The CDR3 spells CSEGQRGNTGELFF. The sequenced CDR3 bases are TGCAGCGAGGGGCAGCGGGGGAACACCGGGGAG. The J gene is TRBJ2-2, the V gene TRBV20-1; 7 positions agree with TRBD2. The read terminates 3 residues ahead of where the CDR3 ends, so the germline J gene completes it. The germline V gene has CDR1 DFQATT and CDR2 SNEGSKA (reference sequence). The CDR3 loop spans 14 amino acids.